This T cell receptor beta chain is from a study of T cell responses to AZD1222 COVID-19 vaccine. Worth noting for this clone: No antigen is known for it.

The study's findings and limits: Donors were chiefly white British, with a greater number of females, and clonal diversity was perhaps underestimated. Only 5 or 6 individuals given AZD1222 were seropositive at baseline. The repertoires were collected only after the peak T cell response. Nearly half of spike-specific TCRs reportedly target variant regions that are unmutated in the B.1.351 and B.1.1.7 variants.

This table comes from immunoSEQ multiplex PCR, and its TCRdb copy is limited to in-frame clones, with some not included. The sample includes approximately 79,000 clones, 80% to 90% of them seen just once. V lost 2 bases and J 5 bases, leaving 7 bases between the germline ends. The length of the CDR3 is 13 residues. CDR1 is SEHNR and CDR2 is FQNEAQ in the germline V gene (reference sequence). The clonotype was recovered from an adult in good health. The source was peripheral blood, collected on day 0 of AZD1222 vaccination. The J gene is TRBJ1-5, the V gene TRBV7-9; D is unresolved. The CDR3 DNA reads TGTGCCAGCAGCTTAAATGGGGATCAGCCCCAGCATTTT. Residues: CASSLNGDQPQHF.